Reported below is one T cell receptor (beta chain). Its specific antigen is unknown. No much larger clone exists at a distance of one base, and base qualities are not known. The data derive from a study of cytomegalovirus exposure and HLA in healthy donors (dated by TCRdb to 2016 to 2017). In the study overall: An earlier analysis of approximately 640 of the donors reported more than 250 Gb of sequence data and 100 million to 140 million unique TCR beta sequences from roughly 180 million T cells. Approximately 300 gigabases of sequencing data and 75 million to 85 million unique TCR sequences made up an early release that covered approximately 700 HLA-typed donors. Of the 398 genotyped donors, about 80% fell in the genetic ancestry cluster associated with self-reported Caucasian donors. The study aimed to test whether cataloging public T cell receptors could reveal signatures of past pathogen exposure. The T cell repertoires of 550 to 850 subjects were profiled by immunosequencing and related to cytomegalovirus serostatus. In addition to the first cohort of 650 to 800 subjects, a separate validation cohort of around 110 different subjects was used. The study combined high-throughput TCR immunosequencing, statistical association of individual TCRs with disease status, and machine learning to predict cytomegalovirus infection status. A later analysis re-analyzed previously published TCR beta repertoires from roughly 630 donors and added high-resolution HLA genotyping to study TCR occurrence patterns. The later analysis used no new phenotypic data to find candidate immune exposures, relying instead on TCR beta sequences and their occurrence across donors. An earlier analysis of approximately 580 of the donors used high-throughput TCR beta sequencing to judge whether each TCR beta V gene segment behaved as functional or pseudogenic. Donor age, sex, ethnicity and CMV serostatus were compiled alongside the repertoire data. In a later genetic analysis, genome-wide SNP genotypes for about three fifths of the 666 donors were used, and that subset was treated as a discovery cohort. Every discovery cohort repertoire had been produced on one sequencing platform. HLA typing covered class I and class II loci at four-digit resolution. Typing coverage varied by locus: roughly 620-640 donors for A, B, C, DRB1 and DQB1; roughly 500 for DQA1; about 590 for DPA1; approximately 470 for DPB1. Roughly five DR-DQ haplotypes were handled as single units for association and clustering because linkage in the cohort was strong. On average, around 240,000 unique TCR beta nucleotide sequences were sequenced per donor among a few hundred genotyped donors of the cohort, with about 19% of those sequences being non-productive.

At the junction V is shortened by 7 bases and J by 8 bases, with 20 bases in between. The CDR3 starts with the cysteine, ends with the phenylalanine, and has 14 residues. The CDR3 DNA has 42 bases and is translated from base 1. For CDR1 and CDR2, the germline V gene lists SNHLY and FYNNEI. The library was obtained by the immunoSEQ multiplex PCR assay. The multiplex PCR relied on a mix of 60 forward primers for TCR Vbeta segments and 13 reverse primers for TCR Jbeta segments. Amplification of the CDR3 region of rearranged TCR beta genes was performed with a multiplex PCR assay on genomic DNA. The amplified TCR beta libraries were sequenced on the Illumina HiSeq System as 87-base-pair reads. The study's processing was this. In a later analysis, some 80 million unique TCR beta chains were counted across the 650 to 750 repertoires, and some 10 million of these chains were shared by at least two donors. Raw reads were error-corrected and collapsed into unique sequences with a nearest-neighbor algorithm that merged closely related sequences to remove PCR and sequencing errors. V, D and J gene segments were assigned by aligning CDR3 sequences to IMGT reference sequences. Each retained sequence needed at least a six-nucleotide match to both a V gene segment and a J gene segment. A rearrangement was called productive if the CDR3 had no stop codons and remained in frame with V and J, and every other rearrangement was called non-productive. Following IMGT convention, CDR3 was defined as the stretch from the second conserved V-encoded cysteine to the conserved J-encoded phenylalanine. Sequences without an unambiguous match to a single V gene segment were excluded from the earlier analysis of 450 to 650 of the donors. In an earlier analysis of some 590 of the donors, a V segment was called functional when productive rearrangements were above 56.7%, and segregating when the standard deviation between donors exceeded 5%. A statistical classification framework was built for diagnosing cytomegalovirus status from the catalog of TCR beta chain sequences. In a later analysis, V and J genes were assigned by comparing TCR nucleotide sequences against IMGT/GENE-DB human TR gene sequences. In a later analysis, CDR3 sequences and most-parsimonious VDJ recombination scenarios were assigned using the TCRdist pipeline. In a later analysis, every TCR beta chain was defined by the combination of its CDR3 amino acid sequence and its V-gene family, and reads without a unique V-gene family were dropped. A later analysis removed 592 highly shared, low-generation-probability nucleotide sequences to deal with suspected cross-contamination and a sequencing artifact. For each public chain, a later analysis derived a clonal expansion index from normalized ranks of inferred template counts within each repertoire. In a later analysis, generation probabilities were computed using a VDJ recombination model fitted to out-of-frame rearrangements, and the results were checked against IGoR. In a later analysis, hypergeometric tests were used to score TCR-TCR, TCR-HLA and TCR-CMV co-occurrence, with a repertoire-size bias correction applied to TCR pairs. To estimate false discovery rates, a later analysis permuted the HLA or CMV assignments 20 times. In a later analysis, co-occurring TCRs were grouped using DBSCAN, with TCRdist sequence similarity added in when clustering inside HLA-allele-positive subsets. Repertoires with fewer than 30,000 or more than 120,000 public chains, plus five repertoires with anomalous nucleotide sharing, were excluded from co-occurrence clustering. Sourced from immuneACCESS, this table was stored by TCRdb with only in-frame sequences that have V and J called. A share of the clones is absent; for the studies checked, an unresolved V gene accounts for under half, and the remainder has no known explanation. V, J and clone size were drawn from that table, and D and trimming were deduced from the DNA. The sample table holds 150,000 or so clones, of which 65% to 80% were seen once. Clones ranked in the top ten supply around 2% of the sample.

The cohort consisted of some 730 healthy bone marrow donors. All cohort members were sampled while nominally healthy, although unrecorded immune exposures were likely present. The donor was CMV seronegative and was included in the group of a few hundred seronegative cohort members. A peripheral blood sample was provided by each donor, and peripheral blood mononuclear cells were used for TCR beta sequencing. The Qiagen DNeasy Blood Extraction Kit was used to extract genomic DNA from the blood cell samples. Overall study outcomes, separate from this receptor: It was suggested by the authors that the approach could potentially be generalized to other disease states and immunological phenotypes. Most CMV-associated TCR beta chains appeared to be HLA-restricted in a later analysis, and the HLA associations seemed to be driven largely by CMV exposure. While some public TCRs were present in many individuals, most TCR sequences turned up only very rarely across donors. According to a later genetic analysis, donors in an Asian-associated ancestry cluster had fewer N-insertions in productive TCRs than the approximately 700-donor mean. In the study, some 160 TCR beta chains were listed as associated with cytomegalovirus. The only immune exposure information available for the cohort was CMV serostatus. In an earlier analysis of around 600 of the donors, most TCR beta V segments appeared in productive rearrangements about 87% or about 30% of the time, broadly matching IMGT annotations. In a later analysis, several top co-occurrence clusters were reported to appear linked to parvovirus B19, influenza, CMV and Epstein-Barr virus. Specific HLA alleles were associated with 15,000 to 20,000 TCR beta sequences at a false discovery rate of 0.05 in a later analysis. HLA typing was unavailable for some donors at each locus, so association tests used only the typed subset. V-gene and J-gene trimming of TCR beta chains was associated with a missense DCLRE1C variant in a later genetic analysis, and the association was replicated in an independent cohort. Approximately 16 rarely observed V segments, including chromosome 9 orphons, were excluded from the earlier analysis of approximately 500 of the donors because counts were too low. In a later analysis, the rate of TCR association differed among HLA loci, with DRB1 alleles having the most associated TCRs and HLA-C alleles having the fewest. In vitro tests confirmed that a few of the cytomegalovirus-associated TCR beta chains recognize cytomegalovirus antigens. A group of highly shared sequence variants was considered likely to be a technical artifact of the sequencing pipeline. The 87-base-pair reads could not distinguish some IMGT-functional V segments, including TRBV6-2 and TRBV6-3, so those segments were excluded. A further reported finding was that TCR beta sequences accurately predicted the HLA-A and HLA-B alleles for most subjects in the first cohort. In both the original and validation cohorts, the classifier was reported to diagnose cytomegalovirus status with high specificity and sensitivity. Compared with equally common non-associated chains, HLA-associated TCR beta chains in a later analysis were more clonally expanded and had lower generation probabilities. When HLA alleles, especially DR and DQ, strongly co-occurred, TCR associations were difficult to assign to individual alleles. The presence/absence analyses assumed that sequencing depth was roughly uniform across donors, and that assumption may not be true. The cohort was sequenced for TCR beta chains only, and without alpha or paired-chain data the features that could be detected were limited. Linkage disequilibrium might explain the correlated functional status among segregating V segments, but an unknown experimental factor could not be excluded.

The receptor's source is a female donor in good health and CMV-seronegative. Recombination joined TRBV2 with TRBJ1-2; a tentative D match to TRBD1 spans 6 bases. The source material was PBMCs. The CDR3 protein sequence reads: CASTSGAGARGYTF. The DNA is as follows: TGTGCCAGCACGTCAGGGGCTGGGGCGCGGGGCTACACCTTC. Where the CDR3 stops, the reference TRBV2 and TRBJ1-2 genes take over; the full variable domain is EPEVTQTPSHQVTQMGQEVILRCVPISNHLYFYWYRQILGQKVEFLVSFYNNEISEKSEIFDDQFSVERPDGSNFTLKIRSTKLEDSAMYFCASTSGAGARGYTFGSGTRLTVV.